The source of this T cell receptor (beta chain) is a study of blood T cell repertoires in COVID-19. Study overall: Specimens from acute and convalescent COVID-19 originated in the United States, Italy and Spain. T cells, B-cell-depleted T cells, or PBMCs supplied cDNA or gDNA.

Authors' analysis steps: Counts of nucleated cells, estimated from reference gene primer amplification, were obtained. TCRdb keeps only in-frame clones here, not all; method: immunoSEQ multiplex PCR. From that table come the V and J calls and clone size; the DNA was used to work out D and trimming. The profile covers over 400,000 clones, with around 86% appearing a single time and 1.4% to 1.5% taken by the ten largest. V was shortened by 0 bases and J by 7 bases, with 14 bases between the two germline ends. CDR3 length: 15 residues. Germline V gene data show CDR1 as SGHRS and CDR2 as YFSETQ. The receptor was isolated from a woman aged 25 to 39 with active or convalescent COVID-19. V and J are TRBV5-1 and TRBJ2-1; the D gene is possibly TRBD1 (6 bases). Input material: peripheral blood. CDR3: CASSLVVTGVNEQFF. For the CDR3, the DNA is TGCGCCAGCAGCTTGGTGGTGACAGGCGTAAATGAGCAGTTCTTC.